These 3 T cell receptor beta chains originate from one sample sequenced in a study of blood T cell repertoires in COVID-19. Repertoires were generated with immunoSEQ multiplex PCR, while TCRdb's copy carries only in-frame clones and drops some. The sample lists 130,000 or so clones, about 86% occurring once. Specimen: peripheral blood. Source of these receptors: a woman in her sixties or seventies with acute or convalescent COVID-19.

V usage is TRBV7-8 and J usage is TRBJ1-6; 10 bases map to TRBD1. V shed 5 bases and J 9 bases; nucleotides not matched to a gene: 4. The CDR3 loop spans 14 amino acids. The germline CDR1 and CDR2 sequences are SGHVS and FQNEAQ. CDR3: CASSPGTGASPLHF. The CDR3 coding sequence is TGTGCCAGCAGCCCGGGGACAGGGGCTTCACCCCTCCACTTT.

This chain links TRBV19 with TRBJ1-1; D is unresolved. CDR1 is LNHDA, CDR2 SQIVND, per germline (reference sequence). The germline V and J ends were trimmed by 3 bases and 0 bases, with 11 bases remaining between them. This CDR3 comprises 15 residues. The CDR3 sequence is CASSIQSYLNTEAFF. The CDR3 DNA follows: TGTGCCAGTAGTATTCAATCCTATTTGAACACTGAAGCTTTCTTT.

This chain joins TRBV9 and TRBJ2-6, with 10 positions matching TRBD1. Germline trimming cut 3 bases from V and 0 bases from J; bases unmatched to any gene: 9. The CDR3 length is 19 residues. Germline CDR1 reads SGDLS; CDR2 reads YYNGEE. CDR3 protein: CASSATGTGARSGANVLTF. DNA of the CDR3: TGTGCCAGCAGCGCGACCGGGACAGGGGCGCGCTCTGGGGCCAACGTCCTGACTTTC.